These 26 T cell receptor beta chains came from one sample sequenced in a study of T cell responses to AZD1222 COVID-19 vaccine. TCRdb's table, derived via immunoSEQ multiplex PCR, lists solely in-frame clones and lacks some. The sample has 150,000 to 200,000 clones, about 89% seen once; the top ten hold about 3%. Sequencing used peripheral blood, obtained on day 0 of MenACWY control vaccination. All receptors derive from an adult in good health.

The chain carries TRBV6-5 and TRBJ2-4, with D tentatively TRBD1 or TRBD2 (5 bases each). Germline CDR1 is MNHEY and CDR2 is SVGAGI. V was cut by 9 bases and J by 1 base, with 16 bases left in between. The CDR3 spans 15 residues. In DNA, the CDR3 is TGTGCCAGTAGCGACCAGGGAATGGCCAAAAACATTCAGTACTTC. Translated: CASSDQGMAKNIQYF.

This clone was seen just once. The J gene is TRBJ2-7, the V gene TRBV3-1 (or the pseudogene TRBV3-2); D possibly matches TRBD1 or TRBD2 (5 bases each). V gave up 0 bases and J gave up 3 bases, with 12 bases separating them. This CDR3 comprises 15 residues. The germline CDR1 and CDR2 sequences are LGHDT and YNNKEL (reference sequence). Here the CDR3 reads CASSQDWGPNYEQYF. CDR3 bases: TGTGCCAGCAGCCAAGATTGGGGACCGAACTACGAGCAGTACTTC.

This chain joins TRBV7-3 and TRBJ1-2; possible D gene TRBD1, 6 bases. With 5 bases removed from V and 3 bases from J, the gap between germline ends came to 16 bases. This CDR3 is built from 15 residues. Germline CDR1 SGHTA, CDR2 FQGTGA. Written as DNA, the CDR3 is TGTGCCAGCAGCATAGGGCCAGGGGAAGACTATGGCTACACCTTC. Amino acid sequence: CASSIGPGEDYGYTF.

This clone has only a few counts. J is TRBJ1-1 and V is TRBV12-3 or TRBV12-4; no definite D call. The CDR3 is 13 residues long. Trimming cost V 3 bases and J 1 base, with 6 bases left between them. The CDR3 loop is CASSFMPNTEAFF. The CDR3 region has the DNA TGTGCCAGCAGTTTCATGCCGAACACTGAAGCTTTCTTT.

The chain employs TRBV27 and TRBJ1-2; 9 bases fit TRBD1. Germline V gives CDR1 MNHEY, CDR2 SMNVEV (reference sequence). This CDR3 has 14 residues. Germline trimming cut 2 bases from V and 8 bases from J; bases unmatched to any gene: 6. CDR3 coding DNA: TGTGCCAGCAGTTTAACAGGGGGCGCGGGCGGCTACACCTTC. This translates into CASSLTGGAGGYTF.

V is TRBV6-5 and J is TRBJ1-4; perhaps TRBD1 as D (5 bases). Per the germline V gene, CDR1 is MNHEY and CDR2 is SVGAGI. The CDR3 is 15 residues long. V was clipped by 6 bases and J by 11 bases, with 22 bases between them. DNA of the CDR3: TGTGCCAGCAGGACGCAGGGTGCAGCGACATCGAAACTGTTTTTT. This translates into CASRTQGAATSKLFF.

The chain employs TRBV7-9 and TRBJ1-2; D may be TRBD1 (5 bases). This CDR3 has 12 amino acids. V was shortened by 5 bases and J by 3 bases, with 7 bases between the two germline ends. Germline CDR1 reads SEHNR; CDR2 reads FQNEAQ (reference sequence). Written as DNA, the CDR3 is TGTGCCAGCAGCCAGGGTGACTATGGCTACACCTTC. Translating gives CASSQGDYGYTF.

The chain uses TRBV4-3 and TRBJ1-1; D unresolved. The CDR3 totals 17 residues. Germline assignment: CDR1 LGHNA and CDR2 YSLEER. V lost 0 bases to trimming and J lost 4 bases, with 18 bases between them. CDR3 sequence: CASSQDLIPRGGTEAFF. DNA of the CDR3: TGCGCCAGCAGCCAAGATCTCATCCCCCGGGGAGGCACTGAAGCTTTCTTT.

V and J are TRBV27 and TRBJ1-2, with TRBD1 matching 7 bases. J gave up 8 bases and V 4 bases, and 13 bases lay outside the gene matches. Germline V gene data show CDR1 as MNHEY and CDR2 as SMNVEV (reference sequence). CDR3 size: 15 residues. The CDR3 sequence: CASSSESGTVEGYTF. The CDR3 DNA follows: TGTGCCAGCAGTTCAGAATCCGGGACAGTGGAGGGCTACACCTTC.

This clone came up a few times. The genes are TRBV28 and TRBJ2-7; unclear D gene. The V end was cut by 5 bases, the J end by 0 bases, with 5 bases between. The germline gives CDR1 MDHEN, CDR2 SYDVKM. The CDR3 covers 12 residues. The CDR3, as DNA: TGTGCCAGCAGTGGTAGCTCCTACGAGCAGTACTTC. Amino acid sequence: CASSGSSYEQYF.

The chain recombines TRBV27 with TRBJ1-2; weak D call: TRBD1 (6 bases). The CDR3 has 14 residues. CDR1 is MNHEY, CDR2 SMNVEV, per germline (reference sequence). V dropped 3 bases and J dropped 4 bases, with 12 bases sitting between them. The DNA for the CDR3 is TGTGCCAGCAGTTTTTCCGGGGACACCTATGGCTACACCTTC. Protein product: CASSFSGDTYGYTF.

This clone was detected a few times. The chain combines TRBV7-2 with TRBJ1-2; 8 positions agree with TRBD1. Germline V gene sequence: CDR1 SGHTA, CDR2 FQGNSA. The CDR3 totals 13 residues. J was trimmed by 6 bases and V by 3 bases; bases with no gene match: 3. The chain's CDR3 is CASSLDRAHGYTF. CDR3 DNA sequence: TGTGCCAGCAGCTTGGACAGGGCCCATGGCTACACCTTC.

V and J are TRBV7-3 and TRBJ2-1; TRBD1 might be the D (5 bases). The V end lost 5 bases, the J end lost 7 bases, and 15 bases lay between the germline ends. The CDR3 is made up of 14 amino acids. Germline V gene sequence: CDR1 SGHTA, CDR2 FQGTGA. The CDR3 DNA reads TGTGCCAGCAGCCCCCTGGGGCATCTGAATGAGCAGTTCTTC. Amino acids: CASSPLGHLNEQFF.

The chain is built from TRBV5-1 and TRBJ2-7; a possible D gene is TRBD1 (7 bases). Germline V gene lookup returns CDR1 SGHRS and CDR2 YFSETQ. Trimming shortened V by 0 bases and J by 1 base, and 14 bases separated the two germline ends. CDR3 length: 16 amino acids. CDR3 sequence: CASSLAGGQTSYEQYF. CDR3 nucleotides: TGCGCCAGCAGCTTGGCCGGGGGACAGACATCCTACGAGCAGTACTTC.

The V and J genes are TRBV6-5 and TRBJ2-7; TRBD1 matches at 7 bases. In germline, CDR1 is MNHEY, CDR2 SVGAGI. This CDR3 comprises 15 residues. Unmatched junction bases numbered 7, after V lost 5 bases and J lost 0 bases. CDR3 DNA sequence: TGTGCCAGCAGTCCATCCACAGGGGCCTCCTACGAGCAGTACTTC. This translates into CASSPSTGASYEQYF.

This clone occurred once. The chain has TRBV6-5 and TRBJ1-4; D might be TRBD1 (5 bases). The germline gives CDR1 MNHEY, CDR2 SVGAGI. This CDR3 spans 15 amino acids. The V and J ends lost 7 bases and 5 bases respectively, with 17 bases between them. CDR3 amino acids: CASTFSGGPNEKLFF. As DNA, the CDR3 is TGTGCCAGCACATTTTCTGGGGGACCCAATGAAAAACTGTTTTTT.

The rearrangement uses TRBV5-1 and TRBJ2-7; 10 nucleotides line up with TRBD1. The CDR3 has 15 residues. The V gene end was trimmed by 3 bases and the J gene end by 6 bases; junction bases not matched to a gene: 9. Looked up from germline, CDR1 is SGHRS and CDR2 is YFSETQ. The CDR3: CASSSPGTGESEQYF. CDR3 nucleotide sequence: TGCGCCAGCAGCTCCCCTGGGACAGGGGAATCCGAGCAGTACTTC.

This rearrangement joins TRBV27 to TRBJ2-1; 7 nucleotides match TRBD1. Germline CDR1 is MNHEY and CDR2 is SMNVEV (reference sequence). CDR3 size: 16 residues. The V segment lost 7 bases and the J segment 6 bases; nucleotides outside the gene matches: 15. The CDR3 DNA sequence: TGTGCCAGCAAACCAAGGGTCGGGACAGCCATCAATGAGCAGTTCTTC. This codes for CASKPRVGTAINEQFF.

The chain uses TRBV10-3 and TRBJ1-2; no reliable D call. This CDR3 region has 15 residues. Germline CDR1 is ENHRY and CDR2 is SYGVKD. The V end lost 4 bases, the J end lost 0 bases, and 12 bases lay between the germline ends. The CDR3 bases are TGTGCCATCAGTGTTGGGCAGTCGACTAACTATGGCTACACCTTC. Translated: CAISVGQSTNYGYTF.

V is TRBV6-5 and J is TRBJ1-3, with D tentatively TRBD1 (5 bases). The CDR3 is 15 residues long. The germline CDR1 and CDR2 sequences are MNHEY and SVGAGI. Trimming removed 6 bases from V and 1 base from J, with 13 bases in between. The CDR3 is CASRTVRRSGNTIYF. The CDR3 DNA follows: TGTGCCAGCAGGACAGTAAGACGGTCTGGAAACACCATATATTTT.

The gene calls are TRBV19 and TRBJ2-7; 8 nucleotides agree with TRBD1. This CDR3 is built from 16 residues. The V segment lost 2 bases and the J segment 2 bases; nucleotides outside the gene matches: 8. CDR1 is LNHDA and CDR2 is SQIVND in the germline V gene (reference sequence). CDR3 DNA sequence: TGTGCCAGTAGTATACCGGGGACAGGCCGACCCTACGAGCAGTACTTC. Its protein is CASSIPGTGRPYEQYF.

This chain links TRBV7-9 with TRBJ1-5; possibly TRBD1 for D (5 bases). This CDR3 is 15 amino acids long. Germline loops: CDR1 SEHNR, CDR2 FQNEAQ (reference sequence). The ends were cut back, 4 bases at V and 1 base at J, with 11 bases in the middle. CDR3 loop: CASSSDWGSNQPQHF. The CDR3, as DNA: TGTGCCAGCAGCTCAGACTGGGGGAGCAATCAGCCCCAGCATTTT.

The V and J genes are TRBV30 and TRBJ2-7; 10 bases align to TRBD1. The CDR3 runs to 14 residues. The V and J ends lost 5 bases and 4 bases, in that order; junction bases with no gene match: 8. Germline V gene data show CDR1 as GTSNPN and CDR2 as SVGIG (reference sequence). In DNA form, the CDR3 reads TGTGCCTGGGGAGCCGGGACAGGGGCTTACGAGCAGTACTTC. Protein sequence: CAWGAGTGAYEQYF.

The genes are TRBV5-5 and TRBJ2-1, with 13 bases matching TRBD2. This CDR3 has 17 amino acids. From germline, CDR1 is SGHKS and CDR2 YYEKEE (reference sequence). The V gene end was trimmed by 0 bases and the J gene end by 2 bases; junction bases not matched to a gene: 2. DNA of the CDR3: TGTGCCAGCAGCTTGGGGACTAGCGGGGGTACCTACAATGAGCAGTTCTTC. This codes for CASSLGTSGGTYNEQFF.

The chain is built from TRBV24-1 and TRBJ1-4, with 7 bases aligning to TRBD1. CDR1 KGHDR and CDR2 SFDVKD come from the germline V gene. The CDR3 runs 13 residues. The junction had 0 bases not matched to a gene; V was cut back by 4 bases and J by 5 bases. In DNA form, the CDR3 reads TGTGCCACCAGTGAACAGGGGAATGAAAAACTGTTTTTT. As protein: CATSEQGNEKLFF.

The chain recombines TRBV6-6 with TRBJ2-6; no reliable D call. Germline CDR1 reads MNHNY; CDR2 reads SVGAGI (reference sequence). Deletions cut 5 bases from V and 4 bases from J, with 12 bases between. This CDR3 has 15 residues. CDR3 nucleotide sequence: TGTGCCAGCAGTGGTCCCGGCGCCGGGGCCAACGTCCTGACTTTC. It is translated as CASSGPGAGANVLTF.